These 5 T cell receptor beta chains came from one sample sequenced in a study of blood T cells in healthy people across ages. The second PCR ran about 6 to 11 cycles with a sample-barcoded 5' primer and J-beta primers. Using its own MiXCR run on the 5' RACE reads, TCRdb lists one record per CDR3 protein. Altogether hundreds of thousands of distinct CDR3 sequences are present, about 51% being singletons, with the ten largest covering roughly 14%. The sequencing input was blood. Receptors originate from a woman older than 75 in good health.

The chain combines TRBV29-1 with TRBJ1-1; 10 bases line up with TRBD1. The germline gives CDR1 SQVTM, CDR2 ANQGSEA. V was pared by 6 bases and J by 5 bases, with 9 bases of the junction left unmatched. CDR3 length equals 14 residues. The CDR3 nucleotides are TGCAGCGTGATTCCCGGGACAGGGGTAACTGAAGCTTTCTTT. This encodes CSVIPGTGVTEAFF.

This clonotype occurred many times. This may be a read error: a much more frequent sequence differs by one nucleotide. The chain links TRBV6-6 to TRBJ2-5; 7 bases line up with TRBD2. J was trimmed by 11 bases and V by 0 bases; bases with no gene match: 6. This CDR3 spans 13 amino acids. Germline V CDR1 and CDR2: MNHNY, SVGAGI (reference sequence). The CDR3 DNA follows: TGTGCCAGCAGTTACTCGTTGACAGCGGGGCAGTACTTC. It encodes CASSYSLTAGQYF.

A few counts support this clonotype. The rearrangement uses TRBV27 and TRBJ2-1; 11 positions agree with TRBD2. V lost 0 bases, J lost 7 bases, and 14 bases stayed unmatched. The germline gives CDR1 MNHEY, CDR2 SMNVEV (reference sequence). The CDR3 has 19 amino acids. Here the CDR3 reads CASSLSVLYTSGRGNEQFF. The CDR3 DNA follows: TGTGCCAGCAGTTTATCTGTTTTATATACTAGCGGGAGAGGAAATGAGCAGTTCTTC.

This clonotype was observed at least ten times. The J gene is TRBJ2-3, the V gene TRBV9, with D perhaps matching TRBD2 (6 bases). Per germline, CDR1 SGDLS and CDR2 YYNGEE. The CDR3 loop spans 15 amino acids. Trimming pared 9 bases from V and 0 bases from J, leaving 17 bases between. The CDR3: CAIQLGGDSTDTQYF. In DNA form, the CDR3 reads TGTGCCATCCAACTGGGCGGGGACAGCACAGATACGCAGTATTTT.

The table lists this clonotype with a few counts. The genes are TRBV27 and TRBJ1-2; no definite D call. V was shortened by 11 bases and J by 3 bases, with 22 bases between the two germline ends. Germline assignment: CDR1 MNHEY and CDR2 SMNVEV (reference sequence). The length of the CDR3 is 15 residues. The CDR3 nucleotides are TGTGCCGAGGAGGGATATCCGAGGAGGGACTATGGCTACACCTTC. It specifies CAEEGYPRRDYGYTF.